Each of the 25 T cell receptor beta chains below was sequenced from the same sample in a study of blood T cell repertoires in COVID-19. The method was immunoSEQ multiplex PCR; TCRdb's version includes in-frame clones alone and lacks a portion of them. Among over 85,000 clones listed, roughly 82% were seen once. Sequenced input: peripheral blood. The receptors here all came from a human donor in a cohort sampled during active COVID-19.

V gene TRBV2 combines with J gene TRBJ2-7; a possible D gene is TRBD1 (6 bases). Germline CDR1 SNHLY, CDR2 FYNNEI. The CDR3 spans 14 residues. V was cut by 6 bases and J by 1 base, with 13 bases left in between. The CDR3 loop is CASSKDRMSYEQYF. The CDR3 DNA sequence: TGTGCCAGCAGCAAAGACAGGATGTCCTACGAGCAGTACTTC.

The chain couples TRBV4-1 to TRBJ2-1, with 13 bases matching TRBD2. V was clipped by 1 base and J by 4 bases; unmatched bases: 1. CDR3 length: 16 residues. CDR1 is MGHRA and CDR2 is YSYEKL in the germline V gene. CDR3 protein: CASSQVLAGGYNEQFF. In nucleotides, the CDR3 is TGCGCCAGCAGCCAAGTACTAGCGGGGGGGTACAATGAGCAGTTCTTC.

V usage is TRBV18 and J usage is TRBJ1-6; 7 nucleotides line up with TRBD1. CDR3 size: 14 residues. Germline-derived CDR1 and CDR2 are KGHSH and LQKENI. J lost 8 bases, V lost 2 bases, and 3 bases had no gene match. CDR3 region: CASSPRQGDSPLHF. The CDR3 nucleotides read TGTGCCAGCTCACCAAGACAGGGTGATTCACCCCTCCACTTT.

This clone has a handful of counts. The rearrangement uses TRBV11-2 and TRBJ1-2, with no clear D. Trimming removed 1 base from V and 4 bases from J, with 13 bases in between. This CDR3 region has 15 residues. CDR1 SGHAT and CDR2 FQNNGV come from the germline V gene. The CDR3 region is CASSLVAGWAYGYTF. CDR3 nucleotide sequence: TGTGCCAGCAGCTTAGTGGCAGGCTGGGCCTATGGCTACACCTTC. Together with reference TRBV11-2 and TRBJ1-2, the CDR3 gives the full variable domain: EAGVAQSPRYKIIEKRQSVAFWCNPISGHATLYWYQQILGQGPKLLIQFQNNGVVDDSQLPKDRFSAERLKGVDSTLKIQPAKLEDSAVYLCASSLVAGWAYGYTFGSGTRLTVV.

The chain employs TRBV6-2 or TRBV6-3 and TRBJ2-1, with TRBD2 identical over 9 bases. In germline, CDR1 is MNHEY, CDR2 SVGEGT. V dropped 3 bases and J dropped 15; count of bases not matched to a gene: 12. The CDR3 is made up of 14 amino acids. CDR3 nucleotide sequence: TGTGCCAGCAGTTATTCGGGCGGGGGGGCCGGTGGGTTCTTC. Amino acid sequence: CASSYSGGGAGGFF.

The CDR3 is CAIRAMDRGPPLHF. CDR3 sequence (DNA): TGTGCCATCAGAGCGATGGACAGGGGGCCACCCCTCCACTTT. The rearrangement links TRBV10-3 to TRBJ1-6, with 11 bases fitting TRBD1. V was pared by 6 bases and J by 11 bases, with 6 bases of the junction left unmatched. The CDR3 extends over 14 amino acids. Germline V CDR1 and CDR2: ENHRY, SYGVKD.

This clone was counted once. The chain employs TRBV7-2 and TRBJ1-2; TRBD1 matches at 10 bases. With 3 bases clipped from V and 2 bases from J, the junction kept 3 bases outside the gene matches. This CDR3 has 15 residues. Per the germline V gene, CDR1 is SGHTA and CDR2 is FQGNSA. The CDR3 is CASSLGQGWNYGYTF. CDR3 nucleotide sequence: TGTGCCAGCAGCTTGGGACAGGGGTGGAACTATGGCTACACCTTC.

This chain joins TRBV18 and TRBJ2-2; D is perhaps TRBD2 (6 bases). The CDR3 is made up of 17 amino acids. V was clipped by 3 bases and J by 2 bases, with 16 bases between them. Per germline, CDR1 KGHSH and CDR2 LQKENI. The CDR3 DNA sequence: TGTGCCAGCTCACCTGGTATGGGACTCATAAACACCGGGGAGCTGTTTTTT. Its protein product is CASSPGMGLINTGELFF.

The chain combines TRBV25-1 with TRBJ1-4; 8 positions match TRBD1. Germline loops: CDR1 MGHDK, CDR2 SYGVNS. The CDR3 is made up of 14 amino acids. J was trimmed by 7 bases and V by 4 bases; bases with no gene match: 5. CDR3 sequence (DNA): TGTGCCAGCAGTGCTCAGGGGGCGGGTGAAAAACTGTTTTTT. This gives the protein CASSAQGAGEKLFF.

The CDR3 here is CASSPPSGGNYEQYF. DNA for the CDR3: TGTGCCAGCTCACCACCCTCCGGCGGGAACTACGAGCAGTACTTC. The rearrangement uses TRBV18 and TRBJ2-7; D possibly corresponds to TRBD2 (6 bases). Germline CDR1 and CDR2: KGHSH and LQKENI. The CDR3 is 15 amino acids. Trimming stripped 0 bases from V and 3 bases from J, with 12 bases between.

The CDR3 region has the DNA TGTGCCAGCAGCCCGGGAAGGACAGGGATCACTGAAGCTTTCTTT. Residues: CASSPGRTGITEAFF. The rearrangement links TRBV7-9 to TRBJ1-1, with TRBD1 matching over 8 bases. The CDR3 extends over 15 amino acids. V trimming: 5 bases; J trimming: 4 bases; junction bases outside the gene matches: 9. The V gene's germline CDR1 is SEHNR and CDR2 FQNEAQ (reference sequence).

The chain joins TRBV7-2 to TRBJ2-2; 12 bases map to TRBD2. This CDR3 spans 16 amino acids. Losses at the gene ends were 1 base for V and 4 bases for J; bases not matched to a gene: 1. Germline values: CDR1 SGHTA, CDR2 FQGNSA. CDR3 in DNA: TGTGCCAGCAGCTTAGGACTAGCGGGGGTCACCGGGGAGCTGTTTTTT. Its translation: CASSLGLAGVTGELFF.

The genes are TRBV9 and TRBJ1-4; D not resolved. Germline CDR1 is SGDLS and CDR2 is YYNGEE. Between the trimmed V and J ends, which lost 2 bases and 0 bases, there was a span of 8 bases. The CDR3 is 15 amino acids. The chain's CDR3 is CASSVSTATNEKLFF. Here the CDR3 DNA reads TGTGCCAGCAGCGTTAGTACAGCAACTAATGAAAAACTGTTTTTT.

The chain couples TRBV11-2 to TRBJ1-3; D not resolved. V was shortened by 4 bases and J by 5 bases, with 18 bases between the two germline ends. CDR3 length equals 16 residues. Germline V lookup: CDR1 SGHAT, CDR2 FQNNGV. The DNA for the CDR3 is TGTGCCAGCAGCTCTAGAGGACTGATAAATCGAAACACCATATATTTT. Its translation is CASSSRGLINRNTIYF. Complete variable domain (other parts from reference TRBV11-2 and TRBJ1-3): EAGVAQSPRYKIIEKRQSVAFWCNPISGHATLYWYQQILGQGPKLLIQFQNNGVVDDSQLPKDRFSAERLKGVDSTLKIQPAKLEDSAVYLCASSSRGLINRNTIYFGEGSWLTVV.

The chain carries TRBV28 and TRBJ2-6; TRBD1 aligns across 8 bases. In germline, CDR1 is MDHEN, CDR2 SYDVKM. CDR3 length: 19 residues. V dropped 5 bases and J dropped 1; count of bases not matched to a gene: 13. DNA of the CDR3: TGTGCCAGCAGTGAACAGGGGGTAGGGGGCGCTTCTGGGGCCAACGTCCTGACTTTC. Its protein product is CASSEQGVGGASGANVLTF.

This rearrangement joins TRBV4-2 to TRBJ2-2; D possibly corresponds to TRBD1 (6 bases). V dropped 1 base and J dropped 0 bases, with 12 bases sitting between them. This CDR3 comprises 17 residues. The germline CDR1 and CDR2 sequences are LGHNA and YNFKEQ. The CDR3 nucleotides read TGTGCCAGCAGCCAAGGAACCGGGACACCGAACACCGGGGAGCTGTTTTTT. Its translation: CASSQGTGTPNTGELFF.

This chain joins TRBV15 and TRBJ2-7; tentatively, D is TRBD2 (6 bases). The CDR3 runs to 14 residues. V was clipped by 5 bases and J by 6 bases, with 17 bases between them. The germline gives CDR1 LNHNV, CDR2 YYDKDF (reference sequence). The CDR3 bases are TGTGCCACCAGCCGCCAGGCTACAGCGGGCGAGCAGTACTTC. This codes for CATSRQATAGEQYF.

This clone showed up just a few times. J is TRBJ1-6 and V is TRBV7-9, with 9 bases matching TRBD1. Trimming removed 4 bases from V and 12 bases from J; junction bases left unmatched: 13. The CDR3 runs 16 residues. The germline V gene encodes CDR1 SEHNR and CDR2 FQNEAQ (reference sequence). The DNA for the CDR3 is TGTGCCAGCAGCTCCAAAGCCTTGACAGGGGGATTACCCCTCCACTTT. Protein sequence: CASSSKALTGGLPLHF.

The chain is built from TRBV5-4 and TRBJ2-1, with 8 positions matching TRBD2. CDR3 length: 17 amino acids. Trimming at V came to 2 bases and at J to 8 bases, leaving 15 bases not matched to a gene. CDR1 is SGHNT and CDR2 is YYREEE in the germline V gene (reference sequence). The CDR3 region is CASSLRRRGRGEDEQFF. In DNA, the CDR3 is TGTGCCAGCAGCTTACGCCGAAGAGGGCGGGGGGAGGATGAGCAGTTCTTC.

The chain joins TRBV28 to TRBJ1-5; D might be TRBD1 (5 bases). The CDR3 runs to 15 residues. Per the germline V gene, CDR1 is MDHEN and CDR2 is SYDVKM. V was clipped by 1 base and J by 5 bases, with 12 bases between them. The CDR3 spells CASSLSLRVHQPQHF. The CDR3 DNA reads as TGTGCCAGCAGTTTATCCCTCAGGGTTCATCAGCCCCAGCATTTT.

This chain connects TRBV5-1 to TRBJ1-3; unclear D gene. V lost 4 bases, J lost 1 base, and 15 bases lay in between. Germline V CDR1 and CDR2: SGHRS, YFSETQ. The CDR3 runs 16 residues. The DNA for the CDR3 is TGCGCCAGCAGCCCAGGCCCTTCGGGGTCTGGAAACACCATATATTTT. Amino acid sequence: CASSPGPSGSGNTIYF.

Only a few counts were recorded for this clone. This chain links TRBV2 with TRBJ1-5, with D possibly matching TRBD1 (6 bases). Trimming took 8 bases from V and 5 from J, leaving 13 bases between them. The V gene's germline CDR1 is SNHLY and CDR2 FYNNEI. CDR3 size: 13 residues. The DNA for the CDR3 is TGTGCCAGCCAGGGGCAGGGCGATCAGCCCCAGCATTTT. Its protein product is CASQGQGDQPQHF.

The chain has TRBV14 and TRBJ2-1; 11 bases are a match to TRBD2. The CDR3 loop spans 17 amino acids. The V gene's germline CDR1 is SGHDN and CDR2 FVKESK. J lost 2 bases, V lost 1 base, and 4 bases had no gene match. CDR3 protein: CASSQAASGGTYNEQFF. CDR3 DNA sequence: TGTGCCAGCAGCCAAGCGGCTAGCGGGGGGACCTACAATGAGCAGTTCTTC.

V and J are TRBV10-3 and TRBJ2-5, with D tentatively TRBD1 (5 bases). Between the trimmed V and J ends, which lost 0 bases and 4 bases, there was a span of 6 bases. The germline CDR1 and CDR2 sequences are ENHRY and SYGVKD. This CDR3 comprises 13 residues. The CDR3 region is CAISESGAETQYF. The CDR3 DNA reads as TGTGCCATCAGTGAGTCTGGGGCAGAGACCCAGTACTTC.

The gene calls are TRBV5-1 and TRBJ2-7; 13 bases match TRBD2. This CDR3 spans 15 amino acids. Germline V gene lookup returns CDR1 SGHRS and CDR2 YFSETQ. The V and J ends lost 0 bases and 5 bases, in that order; junction bases with no gene match: 2. The CDR3 nucleotides read TGCGCCAGCAGCTTGGAGGGACTAGCGGGGCACGAGCAGTACTTC. Encoded protein: CASSLEGLAGHEQYF.